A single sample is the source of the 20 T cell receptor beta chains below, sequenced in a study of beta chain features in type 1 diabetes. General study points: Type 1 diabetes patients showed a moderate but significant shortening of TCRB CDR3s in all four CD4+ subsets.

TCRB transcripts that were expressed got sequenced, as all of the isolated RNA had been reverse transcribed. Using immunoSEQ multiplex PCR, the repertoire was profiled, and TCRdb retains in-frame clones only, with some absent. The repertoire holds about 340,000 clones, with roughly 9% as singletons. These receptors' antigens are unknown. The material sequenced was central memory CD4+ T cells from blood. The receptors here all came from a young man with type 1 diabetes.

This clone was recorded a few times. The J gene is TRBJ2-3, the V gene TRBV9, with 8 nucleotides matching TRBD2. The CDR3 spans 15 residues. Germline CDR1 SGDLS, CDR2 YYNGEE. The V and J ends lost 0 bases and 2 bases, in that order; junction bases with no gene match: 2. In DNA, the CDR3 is TGTGCCAGCAGCGTAGGTAGCGGGGTCACAGATACGCAGTATTTT. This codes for CASSVGSGVTDTQYF. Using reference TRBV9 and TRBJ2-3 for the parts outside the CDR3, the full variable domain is DSGVTQTPKHLITATGQRVTLRCSPRSGDLSVYWYQQSLDQGLQFLIQYYNGEERAKGNILERFSAQQFPDLHSELNLSSLELGDSALYFCASSVGSGVTDTQYFGPGTRLTVL.

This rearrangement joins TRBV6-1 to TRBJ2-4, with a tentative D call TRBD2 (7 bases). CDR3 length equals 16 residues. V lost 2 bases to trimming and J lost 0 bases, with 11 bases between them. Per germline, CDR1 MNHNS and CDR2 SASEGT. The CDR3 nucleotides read TGTGCCAGCAGTGAATGGGGGGGACAAGCCAAAAACATTCAGTACTTC. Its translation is CASSEWGGQAKNIQYF.

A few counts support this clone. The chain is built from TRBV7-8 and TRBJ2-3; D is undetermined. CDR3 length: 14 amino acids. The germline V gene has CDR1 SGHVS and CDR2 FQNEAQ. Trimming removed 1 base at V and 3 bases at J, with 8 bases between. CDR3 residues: CASSLVETTDTQYF. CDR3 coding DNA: TGTGCCAGCAGCTTAGTGGAAACTACAGATACGCAGTATTTT.

The DNA for the CDR3 is TGTGCCAGCTGCGACAGGAACTATGGCTACACCTTC. Translated: CASCDRNYGYTF. The chain is built from TRBV27 and TRBJ1-2, with a possible D match to TRBD1 (6 bases). The CDR3 spans 12 residues. The V and J ends lost 8 bases and 2 bases respectively, with 9 bases between them. Germline CDR1 reads MNHEY; CDR2 reads SMNVEV (reference sequence).

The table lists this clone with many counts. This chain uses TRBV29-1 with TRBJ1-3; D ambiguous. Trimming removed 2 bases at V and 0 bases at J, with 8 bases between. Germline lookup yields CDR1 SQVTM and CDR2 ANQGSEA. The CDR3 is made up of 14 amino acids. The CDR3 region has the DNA TGCAGCGTTGAACGGATCCTCTCTGGAAACACCATATATTTT. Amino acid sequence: CSVERILSGNTIYF. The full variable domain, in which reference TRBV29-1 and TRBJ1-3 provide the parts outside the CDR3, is SAVISQKPSRDICQRGTSLTIQCQVDSQVTMMFWYRQQPGQSLTLIATANQGSEATYESGFVIDKFPISRPNLTFSTLTVSNMSPEDSSIYLCSVERILSGNTIYFGEGSWLTVV.

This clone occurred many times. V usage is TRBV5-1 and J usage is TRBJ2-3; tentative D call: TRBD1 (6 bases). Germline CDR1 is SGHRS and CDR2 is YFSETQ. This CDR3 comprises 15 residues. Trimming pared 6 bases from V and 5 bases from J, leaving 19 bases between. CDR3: CASKSRTEGLDTQYF. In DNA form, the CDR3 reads TGCGCCAGCAAGAGTAGGACAGAGGGTTTAGATACGCAGTATTTT.

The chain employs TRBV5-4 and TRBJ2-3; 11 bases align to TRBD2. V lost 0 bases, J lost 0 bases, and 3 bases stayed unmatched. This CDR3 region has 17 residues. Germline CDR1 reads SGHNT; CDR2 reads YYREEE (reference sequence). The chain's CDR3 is CASSLERLAGSTDTQYF. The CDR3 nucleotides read TGTGCCAGCAGCTTGGAGAGACTAGCGGGGAGCACAGATACGCAGTATTTT.

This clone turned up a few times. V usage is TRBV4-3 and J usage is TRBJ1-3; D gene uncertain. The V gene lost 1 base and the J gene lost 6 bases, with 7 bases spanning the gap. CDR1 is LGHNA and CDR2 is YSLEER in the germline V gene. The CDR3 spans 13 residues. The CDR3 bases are TGCGCCAGCAGCCAAGTTATAGAAAACACCATATATTTT. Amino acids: CASSQVIENTIYF.

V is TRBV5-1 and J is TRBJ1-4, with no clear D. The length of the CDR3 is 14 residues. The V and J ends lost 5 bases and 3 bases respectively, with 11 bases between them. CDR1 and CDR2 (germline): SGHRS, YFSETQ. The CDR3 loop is CASSRRESNEKLFF. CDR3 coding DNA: TGCGCCAGCAGTCGGAGGGAGTCTAATGAAAAACTGTTTTTT.

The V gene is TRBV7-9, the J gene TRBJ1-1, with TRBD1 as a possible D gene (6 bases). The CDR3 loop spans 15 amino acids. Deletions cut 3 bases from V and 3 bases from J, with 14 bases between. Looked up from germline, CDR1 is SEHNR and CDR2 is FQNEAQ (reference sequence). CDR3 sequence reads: CASSLLQGGDTEAFF. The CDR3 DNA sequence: TGTGCCAGCAGCTTGTTACAGGGTGGGGACACTGAAGCTTTCTTT.

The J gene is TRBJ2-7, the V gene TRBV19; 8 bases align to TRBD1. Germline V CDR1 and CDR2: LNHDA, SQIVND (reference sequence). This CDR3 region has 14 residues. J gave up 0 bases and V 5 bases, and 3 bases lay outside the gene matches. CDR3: CASSRGQVSYEQYF. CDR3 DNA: TGTGCCAGTAGTCGGGGACAGGTCTCCTACGAGCAGTACTTC.

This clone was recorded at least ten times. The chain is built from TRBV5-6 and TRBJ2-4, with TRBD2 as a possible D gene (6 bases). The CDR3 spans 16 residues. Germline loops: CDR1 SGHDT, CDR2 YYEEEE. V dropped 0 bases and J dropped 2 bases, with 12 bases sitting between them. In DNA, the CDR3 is TGTGCCAGCAGCTTGGAGGGACTCCCCCCCAAAAACATTCAGTACTTC. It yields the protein CASSLEGLPPKNIQYF.

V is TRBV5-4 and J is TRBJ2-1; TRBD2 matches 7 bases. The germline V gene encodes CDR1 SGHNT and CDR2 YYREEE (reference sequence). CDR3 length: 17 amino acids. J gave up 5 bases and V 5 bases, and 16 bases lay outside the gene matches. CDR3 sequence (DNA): TGTGCCAGCAGACCGGGGAGGGGCGATGGAGTGAACAATGAGCAGTTCTTC. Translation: CASRPGRGDGVNNEQFF.

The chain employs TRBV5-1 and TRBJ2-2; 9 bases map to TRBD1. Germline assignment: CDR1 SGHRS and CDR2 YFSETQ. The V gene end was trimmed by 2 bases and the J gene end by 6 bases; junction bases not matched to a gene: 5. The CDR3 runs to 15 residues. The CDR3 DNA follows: TGCGCCAGCAGCTTCGGGACAGGGAAGTCCGGGGAGCTGTTTTTT. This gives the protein CASSFGTGKSGELFF.

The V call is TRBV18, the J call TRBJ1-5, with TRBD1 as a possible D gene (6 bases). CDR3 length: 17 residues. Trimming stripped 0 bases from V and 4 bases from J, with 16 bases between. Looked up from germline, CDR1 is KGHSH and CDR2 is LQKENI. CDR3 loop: CASSPPKRGGANQPQHF. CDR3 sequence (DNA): TGTGCCAGCTCACCACCGAAACGAGGGGGGGCTAATCAGCCCCAGCATTTT. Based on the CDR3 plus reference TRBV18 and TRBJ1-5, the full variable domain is NAGVMQNPRHLVRRRGQEARLRCSPMKGHSHVYWYRQLPEEGLKFMVYLQKENIIDESGMPKERFSAEFPKEGPSILRIQQVVRGDSAAYFCASSPPKRGGANQPQHFGDGTRLSIL.

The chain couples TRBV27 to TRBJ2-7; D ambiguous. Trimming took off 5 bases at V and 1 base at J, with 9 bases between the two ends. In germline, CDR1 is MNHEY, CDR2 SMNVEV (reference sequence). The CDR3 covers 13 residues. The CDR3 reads CASSQTRSYEQYF. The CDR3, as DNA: TGTGCCAGCAGTCAAACGCGTTCCTACGAGCAGTACTTC.

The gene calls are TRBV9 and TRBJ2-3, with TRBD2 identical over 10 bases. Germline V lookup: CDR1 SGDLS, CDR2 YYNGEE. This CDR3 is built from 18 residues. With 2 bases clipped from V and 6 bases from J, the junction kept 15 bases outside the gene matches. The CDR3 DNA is TGTGCCAGCAGCGTGGATAGCGGGGGGCTACAGGTAGCCGATACGCAGTATTTT. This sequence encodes CASSVDSGGLQVADTQYF. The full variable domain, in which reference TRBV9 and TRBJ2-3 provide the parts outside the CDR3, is DSGVTQTPKHLITATGQRVTLRCSPRSGDLSVYWYQQSLDQGLQFLIQYYNGEERAKGNILERFSAQQFPDLHSELNLSSLELGDSALYFCASSVDSGGLQVADTQYFGPGTRLTVL.

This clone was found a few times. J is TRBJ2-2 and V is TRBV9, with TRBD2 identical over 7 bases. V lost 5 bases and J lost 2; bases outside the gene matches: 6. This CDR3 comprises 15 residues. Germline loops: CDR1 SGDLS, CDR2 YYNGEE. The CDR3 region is CASRKASGNTGELFF. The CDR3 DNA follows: TGTGCCAGCAGAAAGGCTAGCGGCAACACCGGGGAGCTGTTTTTT.

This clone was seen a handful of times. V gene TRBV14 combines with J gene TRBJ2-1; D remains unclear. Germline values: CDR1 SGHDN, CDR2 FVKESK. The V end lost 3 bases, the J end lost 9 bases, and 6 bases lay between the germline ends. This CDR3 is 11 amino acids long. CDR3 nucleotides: TGTGCCAGCAGCCAGAGGAGTGAGCAGTTCTTC. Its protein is CASSQRSEQFF.

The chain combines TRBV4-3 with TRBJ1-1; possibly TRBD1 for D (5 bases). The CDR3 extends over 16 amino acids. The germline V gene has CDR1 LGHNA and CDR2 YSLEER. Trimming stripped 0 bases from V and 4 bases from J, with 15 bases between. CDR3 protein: CASSQEAMWGGTEAFF. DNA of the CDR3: TGCGCCAGCAGCCAAGAAGCTATGTGGGGGGGCACTGAAGCTTTCTTT.